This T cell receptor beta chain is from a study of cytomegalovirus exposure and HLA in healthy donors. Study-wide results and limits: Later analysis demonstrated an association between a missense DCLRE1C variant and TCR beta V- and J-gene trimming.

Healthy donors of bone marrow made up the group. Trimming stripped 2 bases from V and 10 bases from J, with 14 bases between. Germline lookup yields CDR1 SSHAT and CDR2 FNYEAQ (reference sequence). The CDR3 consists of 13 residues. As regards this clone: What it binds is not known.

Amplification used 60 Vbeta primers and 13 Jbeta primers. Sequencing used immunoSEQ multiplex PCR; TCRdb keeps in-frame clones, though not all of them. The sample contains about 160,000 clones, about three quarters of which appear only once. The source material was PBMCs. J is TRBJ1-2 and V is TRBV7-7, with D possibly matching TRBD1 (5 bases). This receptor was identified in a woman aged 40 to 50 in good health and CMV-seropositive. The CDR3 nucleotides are TGTGCCAGCAGCTTAAAAGAACAGGAAAACTACACCTTC. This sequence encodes CASSLKEQENYTF.